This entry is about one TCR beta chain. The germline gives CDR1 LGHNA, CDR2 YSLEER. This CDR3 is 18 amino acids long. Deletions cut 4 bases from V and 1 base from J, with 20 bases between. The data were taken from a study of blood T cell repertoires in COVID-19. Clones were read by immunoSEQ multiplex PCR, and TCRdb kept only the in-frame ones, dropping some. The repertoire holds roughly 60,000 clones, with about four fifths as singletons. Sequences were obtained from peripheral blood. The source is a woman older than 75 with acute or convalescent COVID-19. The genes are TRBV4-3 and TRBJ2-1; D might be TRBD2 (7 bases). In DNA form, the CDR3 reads TGCGCCAGCAGCCTCCGATTAGGGGGGGGGATTTCCTACAATGAGCAGTTCTTC. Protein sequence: CASSLRLGGGISYNEQFF.